This TCR beta chain was recorded in a study of shared clonotypes between healthy human individuals. CD8 cells regarded as naive lacked CD45RO, were positively chosen for CCR7, and omitted terminally differentiated effector memory CD45RA+ cells. Here immunoSEQ multiplex PCR was the method, and the copy in TCRdb shows in-frame clones only, minus some. The data show 2 million to 2.5 million clones, just under 95% seen once. Trimming took off 5 bases at V and 2 bases at J, with 13 bases between the two ends. Germline assignment: CDR1 SEHNR and CDR2 FQNEAQ (reference sequence). The CDR3 totals 14 residues.

The sample was naive CD8+ T cells sorted from blood. The origin of this receptor is a man younger than 35 in good health. V and J are TRBV7-9 and TRBJ2-7, with D hard to call. For the CDR3, the DNA is TGTGCCAGCAGCCCACCGGAAGGAACCTACGAGCAGTACTTC. This encodes CASSPPEGTYEQYF.